This T cell receptor beta chain was found in a study of cytomegalovirus exposure and HLA in healthy donors. On the study more broadly: Among the 398 genotyped donors, less than 85% were placed in the Caucasian-associated ancestry cluster.

Overall study findings and caveats: Accurate HLA-A and HLA-B prediction from TCR beta sequences was reported for most subjects. TCR beta V segments were, for the most part, productive about 90% or about 30% of the time in an earlier analysis.

Nominally healthy donors were sampled, though unrecorded immune exposures were likely. With 60 Vbeta and 13 Jbeta primers, the PCR was carried out. The protocol was immunoSEQ multiplex PCR, while the TCRdb copy is restricted to in-frame clones and leaves out a portion. The table has approximately 160,000 clones, 68% seen once. A remark on this clone: The antigen is not known.

CDR3 size: 16 residues. V lost 4 bases, J lost 3 bases, and 7 bases stayed unmatched. Germline loops: CDR1 SGHNT, CDR2 YYREEE (reference sequence). V usage is TRBV5-4 and J usage is TRBJ2-3; the match to TRBD2 covers 11 bases. The sequenced sample was PBMCs. This clonotype was sampled from a man aged 45-65 years in good health and CMV-seronegative. CDR3 sequence: CASSLRLAGLTDTQYF. CDR3 in DNA: TGTGCCAGCAGCCTCCGACTAGCGGGGCTTACAGATACGCAGTATTTT.